The next 21 T cell receptor beta chains were all read from a single sample in a study of metastatic and nonmetastatic thyroid tumors. TCRdb re-clonotyped the PCR reads via MiXCR. The table includes some 17,000 clones, around 26% detected once. Patients were all untreated before their thyroid surgery. Material: tumor tissue. The receptors here all came from a female donor with papillary thyroid cancer or a benign thyroid nodule (not recorded which). Some clones in this sample may be carry-over from other donors' samples.

The genes are TRBV27 and TRBJ1-6; tentative D call: TRBD1 (5 bases). Per the germline V gene, CDR1 is MNHEY and CDR2 is SMNVEV (reference sequence). This CDR3 region has 15 residues. Trimming removed 4 bases from V and 8 bases from J, with 15 bases in between. CDR3 nucleotide sequence: TGTGCCAGCAGTTCATTAGGGGCGGGGGATTCACCCCTCCACTTT. Translating gives CASSSLGAGDSPLHF.

This sequence joins TRBV28 and TRBJ2-7; the match to TRBD2 covers 9 bases. CDR1 and CDR2 (germline): MDHEN, SYDVKM. The CDR3 is 15 residues long. Unmatched junction bases numbered 4, after V lost 3 bases and J lost 1 base. Here the CDR3 DNA reads TGTGCCAGCAGTTTTAGGCTAGCGGGATCCTACGAGCAGTACTTC. It is translated as CASSFRLAGSYEQYF.

The chain links TRBV24-1 to TRBJ1-2, with D unresolved. V was clipped by 6 bases and J by 3 bases, with 7 bases between them. The CDR3 loop spans 12 amino acids. Germline assignment: CDR1 KGHDR and CDR2 SFDVKD. CDR3 amino acids: CATSTTDYGYTF. The CDR3 nucleotides read TGTGCCACCAGTACTACAGACTATGGCTACACCTTC.

This clone was seen many times. This chain uses TRBV6-5 with TRBJ1-5; D gene ambiguous. The CDR3 contains 14 residues. Looked up from germline, CDR1 is MNHEY and CDR2 is SVGAGI. V was shortened by 0 bases and J by 1 base, with 4 bases between the two germline ends. Here the CDR3 reads CASSYSLSNQPQHF. Here the CDR3 DNA reads TGTGCCAGCAGTTACTCGCTGAGCAATCAGCCCCAGCATTTT.

This clone was observed at least ten times. The V call is TRBV20-1, the J call TRBJ2-3; 8 bases are a match to TRBD2. The J segment lost 5 bases and the V segment lost 3 bases, leaving 10 bases of the junction unmatched. CDR3 length: 15 residues. Germline lookup yields CDR1 DFQATT and CDR2 SNEGSKA (reference sequence). DNA of the CDR3: TGCAGTGCTAGTCCGGGAGGGGGGGCCAAAGATACGCAGTATTTT. Protein sequence: CSASPGGGAKDTQYF.

To note about this clone: A much bigger clone sits one base away, suggesting this may be a read error. CDR3: CAGSPRGSQGPNTEAFF. CDR3 bases: TGTGCCGGCAGCCCCCGCGGGTCTCAGGGGCCGAACACTGAAGCTTTCTTT. This rearrangement joins TRBV11-2 to TRBJ1-1; possible D gene TRBD1, 6 bases. Germline loops: CDR1 SGHAT, CDR2 FQNNGV. The CDR3 spans 17 residues.

Turning to this clone: One junction end does not reproduce the germline sequence, and a read error may be involved. The rearrangement links TRBV6-1 to TRBJ2-1; no clear D. The CDR3 spans 16 residues. Germline V gene sequence: CDR1 MNHNS, CDR2 SASEGT. The CDR3 sequence: CDSIPGPGDSRGEQFF. The CDR3 region has the DNA TGTGACAGCATCCCTGGCCCCGGAGATAGCCGTGGTGAGCAGTTCTTC.

The J gene is TRBJ1-2, the V gene TRBV24-1; tentatively, D is TRBD1 (5 bases). The CDR3 is 15 residues long. Trimming took 4 bases from V and 0 from J, leaving 11 bases between them. Germline values: CDR1 KGHDR, CDR2 SFDVKD. The chain's CDR3 is CATSDPGIANYGYTF. The DNA of the CDR3 is TGTGCCACCAGTGACCCAGGGATTGCTAACTATGGCTACACCTTC.

The gene calls are TRBV20-1 and TRBJ2-5; TRBD2 aligns across 9 bases. V shed 0 bases, J shed 5 bases, and the junction held 7 bases outside the gene matches. The CDR3 has 15 residues. Per germline, CDR1 DFQATT and CDR2 SNEGSKA (reference sequence). The CDR3 reads CSARDGTSPRETQYF. The CDR3 region has the DNA TGCAGTGCTAGAGATGGGACTAGCCCCCGGGAGACCCAGTACTTC.

The sample holds many counts of this clone. The CDR3 loop is CASSVLGGEAFF. The CDR3 bases are TGTGCCAGCAGCGTACTAGGCGGAGAAGCTTTCTTT. The V and J genes are TRBV9 and TRBJ1-1; D not certain. This CDR3 is 12 amino acids long. Per the germline V gene, CDR1 is SGDLS and CDR2 is YYNGEE. Trimming left V 1 base short and J 8 bases short, with 9 bases between.

The table lists this clone with a few counts. The J gene is TRBJ1-2, the V gene TRBV2, with D unclear. The CDR3 is 13 amino acids. The V end lost 8 bases, the J end lost 4 bases, and 14 bases lay between the germline ends. The germline V gene encodes CDR1 SNHLY and CDR2 FYNNEI. This CDR3 reads CASYRPGSYGYTF. The CDR3 coding sequence is TGTGCCAGCTACCGGCCCGGGAGCTATGGCTACACCTTC.

This clone was observed many times. This rearrangement joins TRBV5-1 to TRBJ2-3; TRBD2 agrees at 15 bases. The germline gives CDR1 SGHRS, CDR2 YFSETQ. Trimming took 3 bases from V and 2 from J; bases not matched to a gene: 4. The CDR3 contains 17 residues. Written as DNA, the CDR3 is TGCGCCAGCAGCTGGGGACTAGCGGGAGGACCCACAGATACGCAGTATTTT. Encoded protein: CASSWGLAGGPTDTQYF.

This clone was observed at least ten times. J is TRBJ2-7 and V is TRBV20-1, with D unclear. V was cut by 5 bases and J by 4 bases, with 21 bases left in between. CDR3 length: 15 residues. CDR1 and CDR2 from the germline V gene are DFQATT and SNEGSKA (reference sequence). The CDR3 DNA follows: TGCAGTGCTGAGGCCCCCGACCTCGCCGCATACGAGCAGTACTTC. Translating gives CSAEAPDLAAYEQYF.

This clone was recorded many times. V gene TRBV5-4 combines with J gene TRBJ2-7; D is tentatively TRBD1 or TRBD2 (5 bases each). The CDR3 spans 15 residues. Trimming stripped 1 base from V and 4 bases from J, with 15 bases between. The germline V gene encodes CDR1 SGHNT and CDR2 YYREEE (reference sequence). The CDR3 DNA is TGTGCCAGCAGCTTGAAGGCAGGGAGACTATACGAGCAGTACTTC. Amino acid sequence: CASSLKAGRLYEQYF.

This clone qualifies as medium-sized. One end of the junction fails to match germline, which may point to a read error. CDR3 region: CASSLALYTDTQYF. The CDR3 bases are TGTGCCAGCAGTCTAGCGCTCTACACAGATACGCAGTATTTT. V gene TRBV12-3 or TRBV12-4 combines with J gene TRBJ2-3; possibly TRBD2 for D (6 bases). This CDR3 has 14 residues.

Points on this clone: An end of the junction does not agree with germline; a read error may underlie this. The V and J genes are TRBV6-1 and TRBJ1-2, with TRBD1 as a possible D gene (5 bases). The germline V gene encodes CDR1 MNHNS and CDR2 SASEGT. CDR3 length: 12 amino acids. The chain's CDR3 is CASEGSRLPYPF. The CDR3 DNA sequence: TGTGCCAGCGAGGGGTCGCGGTTACCGTACCCATTC.

Only a few counts were recorded for this clone. The V call is TRBV16, the J call TRBJ1-2; no clear D. CDR1 is KGHSY, CDR2 FQNENV, per germline. This CDR3 spans 14 amino acids. Between the trimmed V and J ends, which lost 2 bases and 8 bases, there was a span of 15 bases. CDR3 region: CASSQGQYHRGYTF. The CDR3 DNA follows: TGTGCCAGCAGCCAAGGTCAATACCACCGAGGCTACACCTTC.

This clone was seen only a few times. The chain uses TRBV12-3 or TRBV12-4 and TRBJ1-2; weak D call: TRBD1 (6 bases). The CDR3 has 12 residues. With 4 bases removed from V and 7 bases from J, the gap between germline ends came to 10 bases. This CDR3 reads CASSSLGAGYTF. CDR3 coding DNA: TGTGCCAGCAGTTCCTTGGGGGCTGGCTACACCTTC.

This clone was found many times. The chain carries TRBV12-5 and TRBJ1-1; D gene unclear. CDR3 length equals 12 residues. Trimming took 6 bases from V and 1 from J, leaving 6 bases between them. CDR1 LGHNT and CDR2 FRNRAP come from the germline V gene. This CDR3 reads CASGWGNTEAFF. The CDR3, as DNA: TGTGCTAGTGGGTGGGGGAACACTGAAGCTTTCTTT.

This clone has just a few counts. This chain uses TRBV12-3 or TRBV12-4 with TRBJ2-1; 7 bases fit TRBD1. The V gene end was trimmed by 6 bases and the J gene end by 7 bases; junction bases not matched to a gene: 6. There are 13 residues in the CDR3. CDR3 residues: CASSLLQGNEQFF. CDR3 DNA: TGTGCCAGCAGCCTACTACAGGGGAATGAGCAGTTCTTC.

The chain employs TRBV4-2 and TRBJ2-2; D is unresolved. The CDR3 runs to 15 residues. Trimming removed 0 bases from V and 2 bases from J, with 7 bases in between. The germline V gene has CDR1 LGHNA and CDR2 YNFKEQ. The CDR3 region is CASSQDATNTGELFF. The CDR3 nucleotides are TGTGCCAGCAGCCAAGATGCCACCAACACCGGGGAGCTGTTTTTT.